This T cell receptor (beta chain) was obtained from a study of radiation and T cells in renal cell carcinoma. Findings and limits, study-wide: Compared with controls, irradiated tumors showed greater TCR clonality. Compared with controls, irradiated tumors had more, larger dominant CDR3 motifs.

Regarding treatment: treatment-naive control, cytoreductive nephrectomy. The tumor was a clear cell renal cell carcinoma. Germline V gene sequence: CDR1 SGHTA, CDR2 FQGNSA. This CDR3 comprises 13 residues. V shed 3 bases and J shed 3 bases, with 8 bases lying between them. Only in-frame clones appear in the TCRdb table, and some are missing; sequencing was by immunoSEQ multiplex PCR. The sample comprises around 26,000 clones, roughly 60% of which are singletons, and 20% to 25% rests with the top ten. Points on this clone: What it binds is not known.

J is TRBJ1-2 and V is TRBV7-2; D is unclear. This TCR was recovered from a man aged 40-50 years with renal cell carcinoma. Here the sequenced sample was tumor tissue, taken from a patient whose treatment was nephrectomy without radiotherapy. CDR3 nucleotides: TGTGCCAGCAGCTTTCTCCCAGACTATGGCTACACCTTC. Protein: CASSFLPDYGYTF.